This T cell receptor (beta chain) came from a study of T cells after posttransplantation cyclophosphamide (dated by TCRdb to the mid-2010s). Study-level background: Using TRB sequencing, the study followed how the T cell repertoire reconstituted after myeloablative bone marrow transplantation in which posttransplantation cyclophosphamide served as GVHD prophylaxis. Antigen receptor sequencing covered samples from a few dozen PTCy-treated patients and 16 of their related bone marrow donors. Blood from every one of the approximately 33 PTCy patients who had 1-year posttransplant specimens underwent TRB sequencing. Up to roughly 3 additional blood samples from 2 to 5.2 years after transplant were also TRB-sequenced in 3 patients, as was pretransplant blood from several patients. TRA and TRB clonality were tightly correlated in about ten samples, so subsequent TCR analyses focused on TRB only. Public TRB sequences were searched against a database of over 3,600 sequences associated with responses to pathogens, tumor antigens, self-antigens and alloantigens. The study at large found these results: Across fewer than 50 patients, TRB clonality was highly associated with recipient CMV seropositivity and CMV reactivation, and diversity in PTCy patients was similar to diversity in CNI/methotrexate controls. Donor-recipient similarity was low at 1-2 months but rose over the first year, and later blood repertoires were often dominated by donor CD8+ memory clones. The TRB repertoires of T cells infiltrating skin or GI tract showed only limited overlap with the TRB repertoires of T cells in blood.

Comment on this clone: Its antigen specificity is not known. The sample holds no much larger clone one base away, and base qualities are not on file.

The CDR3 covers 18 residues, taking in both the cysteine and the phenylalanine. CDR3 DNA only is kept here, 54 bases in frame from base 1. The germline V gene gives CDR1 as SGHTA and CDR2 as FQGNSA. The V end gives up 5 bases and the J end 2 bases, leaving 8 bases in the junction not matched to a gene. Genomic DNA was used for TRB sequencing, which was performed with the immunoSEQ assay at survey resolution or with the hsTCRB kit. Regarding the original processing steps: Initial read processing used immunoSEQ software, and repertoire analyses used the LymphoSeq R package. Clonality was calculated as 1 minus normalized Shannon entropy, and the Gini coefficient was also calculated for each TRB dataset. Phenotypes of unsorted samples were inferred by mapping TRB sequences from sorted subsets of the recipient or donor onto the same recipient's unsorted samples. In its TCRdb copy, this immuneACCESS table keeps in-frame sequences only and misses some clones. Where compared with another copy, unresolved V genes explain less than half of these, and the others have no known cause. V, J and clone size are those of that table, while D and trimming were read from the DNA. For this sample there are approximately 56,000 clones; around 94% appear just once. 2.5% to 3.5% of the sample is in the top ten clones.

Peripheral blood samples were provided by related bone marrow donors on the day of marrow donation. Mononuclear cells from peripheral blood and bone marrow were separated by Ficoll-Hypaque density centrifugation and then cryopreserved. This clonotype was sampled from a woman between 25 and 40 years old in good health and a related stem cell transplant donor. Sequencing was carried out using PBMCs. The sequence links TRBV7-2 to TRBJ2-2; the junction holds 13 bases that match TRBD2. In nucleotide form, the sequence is TGTGCCAGCAGCCCTCGACTAGCGGGGGGCTTCAACACCGGGGAGCTGTTTTTT. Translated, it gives CASSPRLAGGFNTGELFF.